Here is one TCR beta chain with its context. No antigen is known for it. CDR1 is DFQATT and CDR2 is SNEGSKA in the germline V gene (reference sequence). Unmatched junction bases numbered 6, after V lost 0 bases and J lost 2 bases. The CDR3 is 15 amino acids. This sample is part of a study of CD8 T cells in ankylosing spondylitis. TCRdb passed the 5' RACE reads through MiXCR, listing each CDR3 protein once. The table shows some 800,000 distinct CDR3 sequences, with 12% occurring only once. Findings and limits, study-wide: Reportedly, disease-linked clones are significantly enriched in ankylosing spondylitis patients' matched synovial fluid. For ankylosing spondylitis blood, a TCR beta motif of 7 to 9 highly homologous variants appeared characteristic.

The sample comprised blood, either unsorted or a sorted T cell fraction (not recorded which). This clonotype originated in a male donor with ankylosing spondylitis. This chain links TRBV20-1 with TRBJ2-7; TRBD2 aligns across 8 bases. DNA of the CDR3: TGCAGTGCTAGAGATCTCAGCGGGGGCGCCTACGAGCAGTACTTC. It codes for CSARDLSGGAYEQYF.